Below are 3 T cell receptor beta chains sequenced from a single sample in a study of T cell changes during pregnancy in multiple sclerosis (dated by TCRdb to between 2018 and 2021). The library was produced with the immunoSEQ multiplex PCR assay. TCRdb provides this immuneACCESS table in a form limited to in-frame rearrangements. Some clones are lacking; in checked studies, under half of them reflect an unresolved V gene, and why the rest are absent is not known. In all, the sample holds about 87,000 clones, and roughly 93% of those were seen once. The top ten hold 1.3% to 1.5% of the sample. Here the sequenced sample was peripheral blood, taken in the third trimester of pregnancy. These receptors all stem from a female donor in good health, enrolled as a control in a pregnancy study.

This sequence joins TRBV5-1 and TRBJ2-2; 9 bases agree with TRBD2. The CDR3 contains 18 residues. CDR1 is SGHRS, CDR2 YFSETQ, per germline. J gave up 6 bases and V 0 bases, and 12 bases lay outside the gene matches. CDR3 DNA: TGCGCCAGCAGCTTGGCCCCCTATAGCGGGAGTCCAGCCGGGGAGCTGTTTTTT. The encoded protein is CASSLAPYSGSPAGELFF.

The J gene is TRBJ2-7, the V gene TRBV5-6; D may be TRBD2 (5 bases). CDR1 and CDR2 (germline): SGHDT, YYEEEE. Trimming shortened V by 2 bases and J by 3 bases, and 6 bases separated the two germline ends. The CDR3 contains 12 residues. Written as DNA, the CDR3 is TGTGCCAGCAGCTTAAGCGGCTACGAGCAGTACTTC. It specifies CASSLSGYEQYF.

The V call is TRBV7-9, the J call TRBJ1-5; tentative D call: TRBD1 (5 bases). V lost 0 bases to trimming and J lost 2 bases, with 8 bases between them. There are 15 residues in the CDR3. Germline-derived CDR1 and CDR2 are SEHNR and FQNEAQ (reference sequence). CDR3 in DNA: TGTGCCAGCAGCTTAGCAGGGGCTGGCAATCAGCCCCAGCATTTT. Translating it yields CASSLAGAGNQPQHF.